The 18 T cell receptor beta chains below were found in one sample sequenced in a study of CD8 T cells in Susac syndrome. With random hexamers, reverse transcription was performed on about 0.5 to 1 ug of RNA. TCRdb reprocessed the immunoSEQ multiplex PCR reads via MiXCR and lists one record per CDR3 protein. The data contain 70,000 to 100,000 distinct CDR3 sequences, approximately 95% of them singletons. The material sequenced was CD8+ T cells from PBMCs. Every receptor here comes from a human donor in good health.

This chain connects TRBV13 to TRBJ1-2; 7 bases match TRBD1. The CDR3 is made up of 15 amino acids. J was trimmed by 0 bases and V by 5 bases; bases with no gene match: 6. Germline V gene sequence: CDR1 PRHDT, CDR2 FYEKMQ (reference sequence). This chain's CDR3 is CASSPPGTANYGYTF. For the CDR3, the DNA is TGTGCCAGCAGCCCTCCCGGGACAGCTAACTATGGCTACACCTTC. The full variable domain, completed using reference TRBV13 and TRBJ1-2, is AAGVIQSPRHLIKEKRETATLKCYPIPRHDTVYWYQQGPGQDPQFLISFYEKMQSDKGSIPDRFSAQQFSDYHSELNMSSLELGDSALYFCASSPPGTANYGYTFGSGTRLTVV.

The rearrangement joins TRBV6-5 to TRBJ2-4, with D perhaps TRBD2 (5 bases). Germline lookup yields CDR1 MNHEY and CDR2 SVGAGI. CDR3 length: 14 amino acids. V lost 2 bases and J lost 3, with 8 bases in between. The CDR3: CASSYGESKNIQYF. CDR3 nucleotides: TGTGCCAGCAGTTACGGGGAGAGCAAAAACATTCAGTACTTC.

The genes are TRBV6-5 and TRBJ2-4; TRBD2 might be the D (6 bases). CDR3 size: 13 residues. The V gene lost 0 bases and the J gene lost 6 bases, with 6 bases spanning the gap. From germline, CDR1 is MNHEY and CDR2 SVGAGI. The chain's CDR3 is CASSYSGGNIQYF. The CDR3 region has the DNA TGTGCCAGCAGTTACTCCGGGGGAAACATTCAGTACTTC.

This chain joins TRBV9 and TRBJ2-2, with D perhaps matching TRBD2 (5 bases). This CDR3 is 15 amino acids long. Per germline, CDR1 SGDLS and CDR2 YYNGEE. V gave up 1 base and J gave up 2 bases, with 9 bases separating them. The CDR3 region has the DNA TGTGCCAGCAGCGTATTCGAGGGTAACACCGGGGAGCTGTTTTTT. It yields the protein CASSVFEGNTGELFF.

This chain uses TRBV6-6 with TRBJ1-5, with no clear D. V dropped 7 bases and J dropped 1 base, with 8 bases sitting between them. The CDR3 loop spans 13 amino acids. The germline V gene encodes CDR1 MNHNY and CDR2 SVGAGI (reference sequence). CDR3 in amino acids: CASIYGSNQPQHF. The CDR3 DNA follows: TGTGCCAGCATCTATGGGAGCAATCAGCCCCAGCATTTT.

This chain joins TRBV29-1 and TRBJ1-2; TRBD1 aligns across 8 bases. This CDR3 has 14 residues. V gave up 1 base and J gave up 1 base; unmatched junction bases: 2. CDR1 SQVTM and CDR2 ANQGSEA come from the germline V gene. The CDR3 spells CSVEGQGINYGYTF. The CDR3 DNA reads TGCAGCGTTGAAGGACAGGGGATTAACTATGGCTACACCTTC.

The V call is TRBV29-1, the J call TRBJ1-1; D is uncertain. The CDR3 runs 10 residues. Germline CDR1 is SQVTM and CDR2 is ANQGSEA. Trimming stripped 5 bases from V and 7 bases from J, with 8 bases between. DNA for the CDR3: TGCAGCGTTTTTTTCGGTGAAGCTTTCTTT. Its protein product is CSVFFGEAFF. The full variable domain, completed using reference TRBV29-1 and TRBJ1-1, is SAVISQKPSRDICQRGTSLTIQCQVDSQVTMMFWYRQQPGQSLTLIATANQGSEATYESGFVIDKFPISRPNLTFSTLTVSNMSPEDSSIYLCSVFFGEAFFGQGTRLTVV.

The chain has TRBV6-2 or TRBV6-3 and TRBJ1-5, with a tentative D call TRBD1 (6 bases). The germline gives CDR1 MNHEY, CDR2 SVGEGT. This CDR3 spans 16 amino acids. The ends were cut back, 8 bases at V and 10 bases at J, with 27 bases in the middle. The CDR3 sequence: CASDRGGGGGASPQHF. The DNA for the CDR3 is TGTGCCAGCGACAGAGGAGGGGGAGGAGGGGCCAGCCCCCAGCATTTT.

Within the sample, this clonotype is medium-sized. The chain recombines TRBV2 with TRBJ2-3, with 9 bases lining up with TRBD2. Germline V gene lookup returns CDR1 SNHLY and CDR2 FYNNEI. This CDR3 is 16 amino acids long. After removal of 2 bases from V and 0 bases from J, the junction contained 3 bases not matched to a gene. This CDR3 reads CASSETLAGSTDTQYF. The CDR3 nucleotides read TGTGCCAGCAGTGAAACACTAGCGGGTAGCACAGATACGCAGTATTTT.

V gene TRBV14 combines with J gene TRBJ1-6; a possible D gene is TRBD1 (6 bases). Trimming took off 3 bases at V and 14 bases at J, with 17 bases between the two ends. The CDR3 consists of 14 residues. Germline assignment: CDR1 SGHDN and CDR2 FVKESK. CDR3 DNA sequence: TGTGCCAGCAGCCAGCAACAGGGCGGAGGGACCCTCCACTTT. Translated, it gives CASSQQQGGGTLHF.

The chain couples TRBV23-1 to TRBJ1-5, with TRBD1 matching over 7 bases. TRBV23-1 is marked as an open reading frame, function uncertain. With V trimmed by 7 bases and J by 7 bases, 10 bases remained unmatched. This CDR3 has 14 amino acids. This CDR3 reads CASTHWEGAQPQHF. In DNA, the CDR3 is TGCGCCAGCACCCATTGGGAGGGGGCCCAGCCCCAGCATTTT.

The rearrangement joins TRBV9 to TRBJ2-7, with D possibly being TRBD1 (7 bases). The germline V gene has CDR1 SGDLS and CDR2 YYNGEE. Between the trimmed V and J ends, which lost 0 bases and 4 bases, there was a span of 17 bases. The CDR3 has 16 residues. The CDR3 sequence is CASSVGGGSGRYEQYF. The CDR3 coding sequence is TGTGCCAGCAGCGTAGGAGGGGGCAGCGGGCGGTACGAGCAGTACTTC.

This sequence joins TRBV7-9 and TRBJ2-1, with a tentative D call TRBD2 (5 bases). In germline, CDR1 is SEHNR, CDR2 FQNEAQ (reference sequence). V was pared by 4 bases and J by 3 bases, with 10 bases between. CDR3 length equals 14 residues. The CDR3 protein is CASSSPEGYNEQFF. CDR3 bases: TGTGCCAGCAGCTCCCCCGAGGGCTACAATGAGCAGTTCTTC.

The chain combines TRBV7-9 with TRBJ2-5, with TRBD2 identical over 10 bases. Germline assignment: CDR1 SEHNR and CDR2 FQNEAQ (reference sequence). The CDR3 runs to 16 residues. J lost 2 bases, V lost 5 bases, and 8 bases had no gene match. The CDR3 is CASSLSGGTLQETQYF. For the CDR3, the DNA is TGTGCCAGCAGCCTTAGCGGGGGGACGCTACAAGAGACCCAGTACTTC.

The chain recombines TRBV5-4 with TRBJ1-2; weak D call: TRBD1 (5 bases). V shed 4 bases and J shed 3 bases, with 10 bases lying between them. Germline V gene sequence: CDR1 SGHNT, CDR2 YYREEE (reference sequence). This CDR3 has 13 amino acids. In DNA, the CDR3 is TGTGCCAGCAGCCACGGGACCTACTATGGCTACACCTTC. Its protein product is CASSHGTYYGYTF.

The rearrangement joins TRBV29-1 to TRBJ1-1; D might be TRBD1 (5 bases). CDR1 is SQVTM and CDR2 is ANQGSEA in the germline V gene. The CDR3 covers 12 residues. V gave up 5 bases and J gave up 4 bases, with 11 bases separating them. CDR3 nucleotides: TGCAGCGTTCCCAGCGGGGGCACTGAAGCTTTCTTT. Translation gives CSVPSGGTEAFF.

This clonotype came up once. This rearrangement joins TRBV12-3 or TRBV12-4 to TRBJ1-2, with 8 bases fitting TRBD1. The CDR3 has 13 amino acids. J lost 6 bases, V lost 6 bases, and 6 bases had no gene match. In nucleotides, the CDR3 is TGTGCCAGCAGCCTGGGGACAGGCAATGGCTACACCTTC. This sequence encodes CASSLGTGNGYTF.

This clonotype was counted a few times. The rearrangement uses TRBV25-1 and TRBJ2-7; D gene ambiguous. The CDR3 runs 12 residues. The germline gives CDR1 MGHDK, CDR2 SYGVNS. V was pared by 6 bases and J by 2 bases, with 8 bases between. The CDR3 sequence is CASSHGTYEQYF. In nucleotides, the CDR3 is TGTGCCAGCAGCCACGGAACCTACGAGCAGTACTTC.